Below, 20 T cell receptor beta chains from the same sample are listed, as sequenced in a study of control samples from healthy donors and cancer patients. Using immunoSEQ multiplex PCR, the repertoire was profiled, and TCRdb retains in-frame clones only, with some absent. The sample includes 100,000 to 150,000 clones, approximately 92% seen only once; the top ten take 0.58%. Sequenced: PBMCs. The receptors derive from an older man with head and neck cancer.

The chain links TRBV5-1 to TRBJ2-7; the D gene is possibly TRBD1 (5 bases). Germline values: CDR1 SGHRS, CDR2 YFSETQ. There are 17 residues in the CDR3. V lost 0 bases to trimming and J lost 5 bases, with 21 bases between them. CDR3 in amino acids: CASSLGAMTTASDEQYF. The CDR3 region has the DNA TGCGCCAGCAGCTTGGGGGCCATGACGACAGCGTCTGACGAGCAGTACTTC.

The V call is TRBV29-1, the J call TRBJ1-3, with no clear D. V lost 4 bases and J 8 bases, leaving 15 bases between the germline ends. The CDR3 has 13 residues. CDR1 and CDR2 (germline): SQVTM, ANQGSEA. The CDR3 nucleotides are TGCAGCGTTGGGTTCTCGAACGGGGACACCATATATTTT. It specifies CSVGFSNGDTIYF.

This chain links TRBV7-6 with TRBJ1-3; a weak D match, TRBD1 (6 bases). Germline values: CDR1 SGHVS, CDR2 FNYEAQ. V shed 3 bases and J shed 0 bases, with 15 bases lying between them. The CDR3 covers 17 residues. CDR3 sequence reads: CASSLTSGDISGNTIYF. DNA for the CDR3: TGTGCCAGCAGCTTGACTTCAGGGGATATCTCTGGAAACACCATATATTTT.

The V call is TRBV5-6, the J call TRBJ2-5; D call uncertain. Germline CDR1 is SGHDT and CDR2 is YYEEEE. CDR3 length: 13 amino acids. The V gene lost 1 base and the J gene lost 5 bases, with 9 bases spanning the gap. CDR3 sequence reads: CASSLRKGETQYF. The DNA for the CDR3 is TGTGCCAGCAGCTTGCGGAAAGGGGAGACCCAGTACTTC.

The J gene is TRBJ1-1, the V gene TRBV6-5, with 7 positions matching TRBD1. CDR3 length: 14 amino acids. The germline CDR1 and CDR2 sequences are MNHEY and SVGAGI. With V trimmed by 6 bases and J by 5 bases, 9 bases remained unmatched. The CDR3 nucleotides are TGTGCCAGCAGGGTCCGGACAGGCGAAACTGAAGCTTTCTTT. Translating it yields CASRVRTGETEAFF.

The rearrangement links TRBV7-9 to TRBJ2-7; D remains ambiguous. Trimming stripped 6 bases from V and 4 bases from J, with 7 bases between. Germline lookup yields CDR1 SEHNR and CDR2 FQNEAQ (reference sequence). The CDR3 runs 11 residues. The CDR3: CASSGAYEQYF. The CDR3 DNA is TGTGCCAGCAGTGGAGCTTACGAGCAGTACTTC.

This clone is a singleton in its sample. The gene calls are TRBV7-2 and TRBJ2-2; 10 nucleotides line up with TRBD2. With 2 bases clipped from V and 1 base from J, the junction kept 1 base outside the gene matches. The length of the CDR3 is 16 residues. The germline V gene has CDR1 SGHTA and CDR2 FQGNSA. CDR3 bases: TGTGCCAGCAGCTTACGGACTAGCGGGAACACCGGGGAGCTGTTTTTT. Amino acid sequence: CASSLRTSGNTGELFF.

This chain joins TRBV28 and TRBJ2-3, with D perhaps matching TRBD2 (6 bases). This CDR3 spans 13 amino acids. Germline V gene lookup returns CDR1 MDHEN and CDR2 SYDVKM. V gave up 8 bases and J gave up 4 bases, with 13 bases separating them. CDR3 amino acids: CASGSSVADTQYF. The CDR3 nucleotides read TGTGCCAGCGGATCTAGCGTGGCAGATACGCAGTATTTT.

The genes are TRBV19 and TRBJ2-1, with D tentatively TRBD2 (6 bases). V lost 5 bases, J lost 4 bases, and 15 bases lay in between. Germline V CDR1 and CDR2: LNHDA, SQIVND (reference sequence). The CDR3 totals 15 residues. Here the CDR3 reads CASSFKTAGYNEQFF. The CDR3 DNA reads TGTGCCAGTAGTTTTAAGACGGCGGGGTACAATGAGCAGTTCTTC.

The chain recombines TRBV9 with TRBJ2-3; TRBD2 agrees at 10 bases. Trimming took 6 bases from V and 6 from J; bases not matched to a gene: 10. CDR1 is SGDLS, CDR2 YYNGEE, per germline. The CDR3 runs to 15 residues. Here the CDR3 reads CASKRAGGPTDTQYF. The CDR3, as DNA: TGTGCCAGCAAAAGAGCGGGGGGGCCTACCGATACGCAGTATTTT.

CDR3 protein: CATADRAGGDYTF. CDR3 coding DNA: TGTGCCACCGCGGACAGGGCAGGGGGTGACTACACCTTC. The rearrangement uses TRBV27 and TRBJ1-2; TRBD1 matches 8 bases. The germline gives CDR1 MNHEY, CDR2 SMNVEV (reference sequence). This CDR3 comprises 13 residues. The junction had 14 bases not matched to a gene; V was cut back by 10 bases and J by 10 bases.

The table lists this clone with a count of one. The chain joins TRBV5-1 to TRBJ1-1; D remains ambiguous. Between the trimmed V and J ends, which lost 5 bases and 9 bases, there was a span of 20 bases. The CDR3 is 14 residues long. The germline V gene encodes CDR1 SGHRS and CDR2 YFSETQ. The DNA of the CDR3 is TGCGCCAGCAGTCGCGACGGCCCTCCCATCCAAGCTTTCTTT. This encodes CASSRDGPPIQAFF.

V is TRBV5-1 and J is TRBJ1-2, with a tentative D call TRBD1 (5 bases). Germline CDR1 and CDR2: SGHRS and YFSETQ. Between the trimmed V and J ends, which lost 0 bases and 1 base, there was a span of 7 bases. This CDR3 comprises 14 residues. Here the CDR3 reads CASSLGGFNYGYTF. Here the CDR3 DNA reads TGCGCCAGCAGCTTGGGGGGGTTTAACTATGGCTACACCTTC. The full variable domain, in which reference TRBV5-1 and TRBJ1-2 provide the parts outside the CDR3, is KAGVTQTPRYLIKTRGQQVTLSCSPISGHRSVSWYQQTPGQGLQFLFEYFSETQRNKGNFPGRFSGRQFSNSRSEMNVSTLELGDSALYLCASSLGGFNYGYTFGSGTRLTVV.

Only one count was recorded for this clone. The chain has TRBV27 and TRBJ2-7; 11 bases are shared with TRBD2. The CDR3 totals 13 residues. Germline assignment: CDR1 MNHEY and CDR2 SMNVEV (reference sequence). Losses at the gene ends were 6 bases for V and 6 bases for J; bases not matched to a gene: 4. The DNA of the CDR3 is TGTGCCAGCAGAACTAGCGGGAGCGGCGAGCAGTACTTC. Protein sequence: CASRTSGSGEQYF.

The rearrangement links TRBV7-2 to TRBJ2-7, with D maybe TRBD1 (5 bases). The CDR3 totals 16 residues. Per germline, CDR1 SGHTA and CDR2 FQGNSA. V dropped 1 base and J dropped 0 bases, with 13 bases sitting between them. The CDR3 loop reads CASSLVGAQSSYEQYF. CDR3 DNA sequence: TGTGCCAGCAGCTTAGTTGGGGCACAGAGCTCCTACGAGCAGTACTTC.

CDR3 sequence (DNA): TGTGCCAGCTCACTGCCGACAGGCCTTGATGAAAAACTGTTTTTT. This encodes CASSLPTGLDEKLFF. The chain links TRBV18 to TRBJ1-4; possible D gene TRBD1, 6 bases. The V and J ends lost 4 bases and 6 bases respectively, with 15 bases between them. Per the germline V gene, CDR1 is KGHSH and CDR2 is LQKENI. The CDR3 length is 15 residues.

The J gene is TRBJ1-2, the V gene TRBV27; D ambiguous. Germline V lookup: CDR1 MNHEY, CDR2 SMNVEV (reference sequence). This CDR3 has 13 amino acids. The V gene lost 5 bases and the J gene lost 7 bases, with 14 bases spanning the gap. The CDR3 is CASSEQATGGYTF. CDR3 nucleotides: TGTGCCAGCAGTGAGCAGGCGACGGGTGGCTACACCTTC.

The CDR3 sequence: CASSTQTNYGYTF. CDR3 nucleotides: TGTGCCAGCAGTACCCAGACTAACTATGGCTACACCTTC. J is TRBJ1-2 and V is TRBV12-3 or TRBV12-4; D is unresolved. The CDR3 has 13 amino acids. Trimming took 5 bases from V and 0 from J, leaving 7 bases between them.

J is TRBJ2-7 and V is TRBV12-3 or TRBV12-4; D is unclear. The CDR3 has 13 residues. V lost 3 bases and J 4 bases, leaving 10 bases between the germline ends. The CDR3 DNA sequence: TGTGCCAGCAGTTTCACCGCGCTTTACGAGCAGTACTTC. This translates into CASSFTALYEQYF.

This clone showed up just once. CDR3 DNA: TGTGCCAGCTCACCAGGGACAGGGAATGAAAAACTGTTTTTT. It yields the protein CASSPGTGNEKLFF. This chain uses TRBV18 with TRBJ1-4; 9 bases are shared with TRBD1. CDR1 and CDR2 (germline): KGHSH, LQKENI. Unmatched junction bases numbered 0, after V lost 2 bases and J lost 5 bases. CDR3 length: 14 residues.